This T cell receptor beta chain was captured in a study of PD-1 blockade in classical Hodgkin lymphoma. The CDR3 totals 15 residues. Germline CDR1 reads SGHRS; CDR2 reads YFSETQ. V was pared by 4 bases and J by 2 bases, with 16 bases between. Libraries were prepared by immunoSEQ multiplex PCR; TCRdb keeps only in-frame clonotypes and omits some of them. This table holds tens of thousands of clones, almost 90% found once. Documented time point: cycle 4 day 1 (C4D1), after 6 weeks of nivolumab. Brentuximab vedotin exposure varied among the patients, all of whom had relapsed after autologous stem cell transplantation.

This clonotype originated in a human donor with classical Hodgkin lymphoma. This sequence joins TRBV5-1 and TRBJ2-7; D is perhaps TRBD2 (6 bases). The sample in question was peripheral blood mononuclear cells (PBMCs), obtained before the fourth cycle of nivolumab. This chain's CDR3 is CASSKLAGGTYEQYF. CDR3 nucleotide sequence: TGCGCCAGCAGCAAACTAGCTGGTGGAACCTACGAGCAGTACTTC. The full variable domain, in which reference TRBV5-1 and TRBJ2-7 provide the parts outside the CDR3, is KAGVTQTPRYLIKTRGQQVTLSCSPISGHRSVSWYQQTPGQGLQFLFEYFSETQRNKGNFPGRFSGRQFSNSRSEMNVSTLELGDSALYLCASSKLAGGTYEQYFGPGTRLTVT.